This TCR beta chain was documented in a study of blood T cell repertoires in COVID-19. Between the trimmed V and J ends, which lost 3 bases and 5 bases, there was a span of 11 bases. The CDR3 contains 13 residues. The germline gives CDR1 SGHRS, CDR2 YFSETQ. Measured with immunoSEQ multiplex PCR; TCRdb has only the in-frame clones, and not every one. This table has 95,000 to 150,000 clones, over 75% appearing once. What was sequenced was peripheral blood. The TCR comes from a woman over 75 with acute or convalescent COVID-19. V usage is TRBV5-1 and J usage is TRBJ2-5, with D possibly TRBD2 on 6 matching bases. CDR3 sequence (DNA): TGCGCCAGCAGCTCACTCGGAGGGGAGACCCAGTACTTC. Translated: CASSSLGGETQYF.